A selection of T cell receptor beta chains follows, all from one sample in a study of T-cell reconstitution after alpha-beta-depleted transplantation in children. MiXCR, run by TCRdb on the PCR reads, gives a single entry per CDR3 protein. The sample holds roughly 340,000 distinct CDR3 sequences, roughly 17% seen once. The sequences come from PBMCs, mostly from graft donor cells, collected 360 days after TCRalphabeta/CD19-depleted stem cell transplant. These receptors were collected from a male patient aged 2 to 10 who had a stem cell transplant for acute lymphoblastic leukemia, so the T cells may come from the graft donor. Both conserved end residues are part of each CDR3. D genes are given only for firm matches. The size of a clone is reported for some rows only, either as once, few or many, or as a class for expanded clones.

cdr3_length,d_call,j_call,clone_size,v_call,cdr3_nt,cdr3_aa
11,TRBD1,TRBJ2-3,many,TRBV12-3/TRBV12-4,TGTGCCAGCAGGCCGGGACAGGGGCTCTATTTT,CASRPGQGLYF
15,NA,TRBJ2-1,many,TRBV4-3,TGCGCCAGCAGCCAAGTCGCCGACAGCTACAATGAGCAGTTCTTC,CASSQVADSYNEQFF
12,NA,TRBJ2-7,few,TRBV12-3/TRBV12-4,TGTGCCAGCAGTTTCCACAGCTACGAGCAGTACTTC,CASSFHSYEQYF
14,NA,TRBJ1-6,NA,TRBV28,TGTGCCAGCAGTTTCACAGGGCTAAATTCACCCCTCCACTTT,CASSFTGLNSPLHF
11,NA,TRBJ2-1,NA,TRBV6-2/TRBV6-3,TGTGCCAGCAGTTACTCCTGGGAGCAGTTCTTC,CASSYSWEQFF
14,TRBD1,TRBJ1-2,few,TRBV29-1,TGCAGCGCTTGGGGACAGGGGAACTCTAATGGCTACACCTTC,CSAWGQGNSNGYTF
17,TRBD1,TRBJ1-5,many,TRBV6-2/TRBV6-3,TGTGCCAGCACCGATAGGGACAGCCGCTATAGCAATCAGCCCCAGCATTTT,CASTDRDSRYSNQPQHF
15,NA,TRBJ2-1,NA,TRBV12-3/TRBV12-4,TGTGCCAGCAGTTTAGGCGGGATATCCTACAATGAGCAGTTCTTC,CASSLGGISYNEQFF
14,TRBD2,TRBJ2-5,NA,TRBV20-1,TGCAGTGCTGTGATTAGCGGGAGGCAAGAGACCCAGTACTTC,CSAVISGRQETQYF
18,TRBD1,TRBJ1-5,NA,TRBV25-1,TGTGCCAGCAGTGGAATCCGGGACAGGGGGCGGACAAATCAGCCCCAGCATTTT,CASSGIRDRGRTNQPQHF
13,NA,TRBJ2-7,few,TRBV7-9,TGTGCCAGCAGCTTAATGGGGCACTACGAGCAGTACTTC,CASSLMGHYEQYF
14,TRBD1,TRBJ2-7,many,TRBV28,TGTGCCAGCTGCTCCCCGGGACAGGGAGGCGAGCAGTACTTC,CASCSPGQGGEQYF
16,TRBD1,TRBJ1-4,many,TRBV10-2,TGCGCCAGCAGTGACCCTCTGGGGACAGCTAATGAAAAACTGTTTTTT,CASSDPLGTANEKLFF
13,NA,TRBJ2-7,NA,TRBV6-5,TGTGCCAGCAGTTTCGCTAGCGCCCACGAGCAGTACTTC,CASSFASAHEQYF
13,TRBD1,TRBJ2-5,many,TRBV29-1,TGCAGCGTTGGGGGGACAGGCGAAGAGACCCAGTACTTC,CSVGGTGEETQYF
17,TRBD2,TRBJ2-5,many,TRBV7-2,TGTGCCAGCAGCTTAGCTCGACTCACTAGCGCGCAGGAGACCCAGTACTTC,CASSLARLTSAQETQYF
10,NA,TRBJ1-2,many,TRBV28,TGTGCCAGCAGTCGCTATGGCTACACCTTC,CASSRYGYTF
15,NA,TRBJ2-5,few,TRBV28,TGTGCCAGCAATTTTAGCCCCCCGCTGTTGGAGACCCAGTACTTC,CASNFSPPLLETQYF